This record concerns one T cell receptor beta chain sequence. This sample is drawn from a study of blood T cell repertoires in COVID-19. Looking at the study overall: The United States, Italy and Spain supplied acute and convalescent COVID-19 samples.

Original data processing: Estimated nucleated cell counts came from reference gene primer amplification. The repertoire was sequenced with immunoSEQ multiplex PCR; TCRdb's copy has only in-frame clones and lacks some. V and J calls and clone size come straight from that table; D and trimming were deduced from the DNA. This sample has about 150,000 clones; about 87% occur once, and the top ten carry over 2%. Enrolled during active infection, Seattle patients were then followed longitudinally. Germline CDR1 reads MNHNY; CDR2 reads SVGAGI (reference sequence). The CDR3 totals 17 residues. The ends were cut back, 5 bases at V and 0 bases at J, with 17 bases in the middle.

The sequencing input was peripheral blood. V usage is TRBV6-6 and J usage is TRBJ1-3, with a possible D match to TRBD1 (6 bases). The clonotype comes from a human donor with COVID-19, enrolled during active disease. The donor label of this sample is uncertain. The CDR3 coding sequence is TGTGCCAGCAGTCCAAGATACAGGGCCTTCTCTGGAAACACCATATATTTT. Protein product: CASSPRYRAFSGNTIYF.